The next 26 T cell receptor beta chains were all read from a single sample in a study of control samples from healthy donors and cancer patients. Repertoires were generated with immunoSEQ multiplex PCR, while TCRdb's copy carries only in-frame clones and drops some. The sample lists 100,000 to 150,000 clones, more than 70% seen once, with approximately 2.9% in the top ten. The sequencing sample was made of blood. The receptors here all came from a man aged 60 to 75 in good health.

V and J are TRBV7-2 and TRBJ1-6, with no clear D. Germline CDR1 reads SGHTA; CDR2 reads FQGNSA. The CDR3 has 15 residues. Trimming shortened V by 1 base and J by 3 bases, and 7 bases separated the two germline ends. Here the CDR3 reads CASSLGEIYNSPLHF. The DNA of the CDR3 is TGTGCCAGCAGCTTAGGGGAGATCTATAATTCACCCCTCCACTTT. Looking up the rest from reference TRBV7-2 and TRBJ1-6 gives the full variable domain: GAGVSQSPSNKVTEKGKDVELRCDPISGHTALYWYRQSLGQGLEFLIYFQGNSAPDKSGLPSDRFSAERTGGSVSTLTIQRTQQEDSAVYLCASSLGEIYNSPLHFGNGTRLTVT.

Concerning this clone itself: At the DNA level, this CDR3 is encoded by other sequences in the same sample as well. The gene calls are TRBV7-2 and TRBJ1-2, with a possible D match to TRBD1 (5 bases). This CDR3 region has 12 residues. Germline V gene sequence: CDR1 SGHTA, CDR2 FQGNSA. V dropped 3 bases and J dropped 8 bases, with 10 bases sitting between them. The CDR3 nucleotides read TGTGCCAGCAGCTTGGCAGGGTACGGCTACACCTTC. Translation: CASSLAGYGYTF.

A single count supports this clone. The chain links TRBV19 to TRBJ2-1; D is unclear. The CDR3 is 16 residues long. Germline V gene sequence: CDR1 LNHDA, CDR2 SQIVND (reference sequence). V shed 4 bases and J shed 0 bases, with 13 bases lying between them. This CDR3 is CASSNHPQSSYNEQFF. For the CDR3, the DNA is TGTGCCAGTAGTAATCACCCCCAGAGCTCCTACAATGAGCAGTTCTTC.

This sequence joins TRBV28 and TRBJ1-1; 9 bases line up with TRBD1. Germline V gene sequence: CDR1 MDHEN, CDR2 SYDVKM. V gave up 5 bases and J gave up 8 bases; unmatched junction bases: 15. The CDR3 is made up of 16 amino acids. CDR3 region: CASSLLSQGQGKEAFF. CDR3 sequence (DNA): TGTGCCAGCAGTCTTCTCTCTCAAGGACAGGGGAAGGAAGCTTTCTTT.

The chain employs TRBV4-3 and TRBJ2-7, with 8 bases that match TRBD1. Germline V lookup: CDR1 LGHNA, CDR2 YSLEER. The trim removed 3 bases at V and 5 bases at J, leaving 3 bases unmatched. CDR3 length: 13 amino acids. The chain's CDR3 is CASSQNRGDEQYF. The CDR3 region has the DNA TGCGCCAGCAGCCAGAACAGGGGGGACGAGCAGTACTTC.

This clone was seen only a few times. The chain is built from TRBV6-5 and TRBJ1-6, with D possibly being TRBD1 (5 bases). This CDR3 spans 15 amino acids. Germline V CDR1 and CDR2: MNHEY, SVGAGI. Trimming removed 7 bases from V and 7 bases from J, with 17 bases in between. CDR3 DNA: TGTGCCAGCAACCTAGTGGGCGGGACGAATTCACCCCTCCACTTT. Its translation is CASNLVGGTNSPLHF.

The chain joins TRBV18 to TRBJ2-7; perhaps TRBD2 as D (6 bases). V lost 4 bases and J 1 base, leaving 14 bases between the germline ends. Germline assignment: CDR1 KGHSH and CDR2 LQKENI. The CDR3 covers 15 residues. This CDR3 is CASSREGRESYEQYF. The CDR3 DNA sequence: TGTGCCAGCTCACGTGAGGGACGGGAGTCCTACGAGCAGTACTTC.

The V gene is TRBV27, the J gene TRBJ1-4; 7 nucleotides align to TRBD1. V shed 4 bases, J shed 3 bases, and the junction held 8 bases outside the gene matches. CDR1 and CDR2 (germline): MNHEY, SMNVEV (reference sequence). The CDR3 runs 16 residues. CDR3 nucleotide sequence: TGTGCCAGCAGTTCCTGGAGAGGGACAGCTAATGAAAAACTGTTTTTT. It is translated as CASSSWRGTANEKLFF.

This clone was detected only once. This chain joins TRBV7-2 and TRBJ2-3; unclear D gene. V shed 3 bases and J shed 1 base, with 11 bases lying between them. CDR3 length: 15 residues. Germline V gene data show CDR1 as SGHTA and CDR2 as FQGNSA. The CDR3 loop is CASSLSSVGTDTQYF. CDR3 bases: TGTGCCAGCAGCTTGTCGTCCGTTGGCACAGATACGCAGTATTTT. The entire variable domain, with the rest obtained from reference TRBV7-2 and TRBJ2-3, is as follows: GAGVSQSPSNKVTEKGKDVELRCDPISGHTALYWYRQSLGQGLEFLIYFQGNSAPDKSGLPSDRFSAERTGGSVSTLTIQRTQQEDSAVYLCASSLSSVGTDTQYFGPGTRLTVL.

The CDR3 bases are TGTGCCAGCAGCAATCAAGCAGGGGCCACAGATACGCAGTATTTT. Translating it yields CASSNQAGATDTQYF. The J gene is TRBJ2-3, the V gene TRBV28; the D gene is possibly TRBD1 (6 bases). V lost 6 bases and J 2 bases, leaving 15 bases between the germline ends. Germline V gene data show CDR1 as MDHEN and CDR2 as SYDVKM. This CDR3 contains 15 residues.

The chain links TRBV9 to TRBJ2-2; no reliable D call. Germline V gene data show CDR1 as SGDLS and CDR2 as YYNGEE. V was shortened by 0 bases and J by 6 bases, with 12 bases between the two germline ends. The CDR3 has 15 residues. CDR3 sequence: CASSVDFVVAGELFF. CDR3 DNA sequence: TGTGCCAGCAGCGTAGACTTCGTAGTGGCCGGGGAGCTGTTTTTT.

The rearrangement uses TRBV30 and TRBJ1-1, with D uncertain. Trimming removed 3 bases from V and 0 bases from J, with 5 bases in between. The CDR3 is 12 amino acids. Germline V CDR1 and CDR2: GTSNPN, SVGIG (reference sequence). The CDR3 reads CAWRFVNTEAFF. In nucleotides, the CDR3 is TGTGCCTGGAGGTTCGTGAACACTGAAGCTTTCTTT.

V and J are TRBV24-1 and TRBJ1-5; maybe TRBD1 (5 bases). This CDR3 is built from 15 residues. Trimming removed 9 bases at V and 5 bases at J, with 19 bases between. Germline V gene data show CDR1 as KGHDR and CDR2 as SFDVKD. The CDR3 bases are TGTGCCACCGCCTTGGGGGGGAGGAAGGATCAGCCCCAGCATTTT. As protein: CATALGGRKDQPQHF.

CDR3 amino acids: CASSPFTTDTQYF. The CDR3, as DNA: TGTGCCAGCAGCCCGTTCACCACAGATACGCAGTATTTT. This rearrangement joins TRBV7-9 to TRBJ2-3; D is ambiguous. This CDR3 is 13 amino acids long. Per germline, CDR1 SEHNR and CDR2 FQNEAQ (reference sequence). V was trimmed by 5 bases and J by 2 bases, leaving 8 bases between them. The full variable domain, rest sourced from reference TRBV7-9 and TRBJ2-3, is DTGVSQNPRHKITKRGQNVTFRCDPISEHNRLYWYRQTLGQGPEFLTYFQNEAQLEKSRLLSDRFSAERPKGSFSTLEIQRTEQGDSAMYLCASSPFTTDTQYFGPGTRLTVL.

The chain couples TRBV11-2 to TRBJ1-5, with D possibly being TRBD1 (6 bases). Germline lookup yields CDR1 SGHAT and CDR2 FQNNGV. CDR3 length: 16 residues. The V end lost 5 bases, the J end lost 7 bases, and 21 bases lay between the germline ends. The CDR3 DNA reads as TGTGCCAGCAGCCTAGGGGGTGGGGGGCGCAGCCAGCCCCAGCATTTT. Its translation: CASSLGGGGRSQPQHF.

V and J are TRBV9 and TRBJ2-1, with 14 bases lining up with TRBD2. The germline CDR1 and CDR2 sequences are SGDLS and YYNGEE. The CDR3 is 18 amino acids. Trimming cost V 0 bases and J 3 bases; bases outside gene matches: 5. The CDR3, as DNA: TGTGCCAGCAGCGTAGGTGGACTAGCGGGGGGATTCTACAATGAGCAGTTCTTC. It yields the protein CASSVGGLAGGFYNEQFF.

This chain joins TRBV28 and TRBJ1-5; no definite D call. Germline V CDR1 and CDR2: MDHEN, SYDVKM. The V end lost 5 bases, the J end lost 1 base, and 12 bases lay between the germline ends. CDR3 length equals 15 residues. In DNA form, the CDR3 reads TGTGCCAGCAGTCTTCAGTTAATAAGCAATCAGCCCCAGCATTTT. This codes for CASSLQLISNQPQHF.

For the CDR3, the DNA is TGCGCCAGCAGCTTGGATATAGGGGCTATAGGGGAGCAGTACTTC. It is translated as CASSLDIGAIGEQYF. The chain links TRBV5-1 to TRBJ2-7; TRBD1 is a possible D gene (5 bases). This CDR3 spans 15 amino acids. From germline, CDR1 is SGHRS and CDR2 YFSETQ. Trimming removed 0 bases at V and 7 bases at J, with 17 bases between.

The rearrangement links TRBV28 to TRBJ1-2; TRBD1 is a possible D gene (5 bases). Trimming shortened V by 2 bases and J by 7 bases, and 20 bases separated the two germline ends. Germline CDR1 is MDHEN and CDR2 is SYDVKM. CDR3 length equals 16 residues. The DNA for the CDR3 is TGTGCCAGCAGTTTAAGGGACCGAAGGGGCCGGGGTGGCTACACCTTC. Translated: CASSLRDRRGRGGYTF.

CDR3 in amino acids: CASSFVPYSNQPQHF. CDR3 DNA sequence: TGTGCCAGCAGTTTTGTTCCTTATAGCAATCAGCCCCAGCATTTT. The rearrangement joins TRBV28 to TRBJ1-5; unclear D gene. Germline CDR1 reads MDHEN; CDR2 reads SYDVKM. CDR3 length: 15 residues. V was trimmed by 3 bases and J by 0 bases, leaving 9 bases between them.

The V call is TRBV9, the J call TRBJ2-3, with D unresolved. Deletions cut 4 bases from V and 5 bases from J, with 17 bases between. The CDR3 is 15 amino acids. In germline, CDR1 is SGDLS, CDR2 YYNGEE. CDR3 sequence (DNA): TGTGCCAGCAGCCCCAATACCCAGTTGCAAGATACGCAGTATTTT. This translates into CASSPNTQLQDTQYF.

This chain uses TRBV15 with TRBJ2-5, with D unresolved. V was shortened by 0 bases and J by 1 base, with 9 bases between the two germline ends. CDR1 is LNHNV, CDR2 YYDKDF, per germline (reference sequence). This CDR3 contains 15 residues. This CDR3 reads CATSREGQFQETQYF. In DNA form, the CDR3 reads TGTGCCACCAGCAGAGAAGGGCAGTTCCAAGAGACCCAGTACTTC.

This rearrangement joins TRBV3-1 (or the pseudogene TRBV3-2) to TRBJ1-3; possibly TRBD1 for D (6 bases). Germline assignment: CDR1 LGHDT and CDR2 YNNKEL (reference sequence). The CDR3 consists of 19 residues. V lost 5 bases, J lost 0 bases, and 23 bases lay in between. As DNA, the CDR3 is TGTGCCAGCAGCGAAAGGACAGCGCCCCTGGATATCTCTGGAAACACCATATATTTT. Residues: CASSERTAPLDISGNTIYF.

In the case of this clone: Germline is not matched at one junction end, which may reflect a read error. This rearrangement joins TRBV3-1 (or the pseudogene TRBV3-2) to TRBJ2-1; 14 bases are shared with TRBD2. CDR3 length: 14 residues. Germline V gene lookup returns CDR1 LGHDT and CDR2 YNNKEL (reference sequence). The CDR3 loop is CASSLGTSGGRGVF. Written as DNA, the CDR3 is TGTGCCAGCAGCCTCGGGACTAGCGGGGGAAGAGGGGTCTTC.

The V and J genes are TRBV5-1 and TRBJ2-3, with 7 bases fitting TRBD1. This CDR3 is built from 15 residues. J was trimmed by 1 base and V by 2 bases; bases with no gene match: 4. The germline gives CDR1 SGHRS, CDR2 YFSETQ. CDR3 sequence (DNA): TGCGCCAGCAGCTTAGACAGGGTTGGCACAGATACGCAGTATTTT. Encoded protein: CASSLDRVGTDTQYF.

The chain links TRBV5-1 to TRBJ2-2; possible D gene TRBD2, 5 bases. The CDR3 is 13 amino acids. Germline CDR1 SGHRS, CDR2 YFSETQ. The V end was cut by 2 bases, the J end by 6 bases, with 8 bases between. The CDR3 loop reads CASSLRESGELFF. The CDR3 DNA sequence: TGCGCCAGCAGCTTACGGGAATCCGGGGAGCTGTTTTTT.